This TCR beta chain is drawn from a study of blood T cells in healthy people across ages. Isolation of PBMCs gave at least 6.5 million cells per sample. A second roughly 6 to 12 cycle PCR used barcoded and J-beta primers. From the 5' RACE reads, TCRdb called clonotypes with MiXCR, one entry per CDR3 protein. The table has 1.5 million to 1.8 million distinct CDR3 sequences, 35% to 45% seen once. V shed 10 bases and J 4 bases; nucleotides not matched to a gene: 4. This CDR3 spans 12 amino acids. The germline gives CDR1 MDHEN, CDR2 SYDVKM. The chain employs TRBV28 and TRBJ1-3, with 7 nucleotides matching TRBD1. The clonotype comes from a woman younger than 30 in good health. Sequenced input: blood. CDR3 nucleotide sequence: TGTGCCACCGGGACAGACGGAAACACCATATATTTT. Residues: CATGTDGNTIYF.